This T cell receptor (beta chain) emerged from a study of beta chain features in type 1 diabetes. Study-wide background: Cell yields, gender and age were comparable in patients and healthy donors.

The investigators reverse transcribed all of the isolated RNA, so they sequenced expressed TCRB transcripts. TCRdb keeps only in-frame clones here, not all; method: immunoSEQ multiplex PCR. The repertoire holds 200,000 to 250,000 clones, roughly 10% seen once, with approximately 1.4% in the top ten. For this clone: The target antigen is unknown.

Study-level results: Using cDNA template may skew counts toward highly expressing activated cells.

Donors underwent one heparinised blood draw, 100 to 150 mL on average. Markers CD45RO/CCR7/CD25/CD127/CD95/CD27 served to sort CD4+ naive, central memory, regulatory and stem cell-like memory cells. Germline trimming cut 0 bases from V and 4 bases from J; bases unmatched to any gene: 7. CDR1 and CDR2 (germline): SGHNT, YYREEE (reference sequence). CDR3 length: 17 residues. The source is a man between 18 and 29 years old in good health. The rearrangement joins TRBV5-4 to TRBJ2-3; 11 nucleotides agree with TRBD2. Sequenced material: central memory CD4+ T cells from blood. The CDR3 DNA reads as TGTGCCAGCAGCTTGGAACTAGCGGGAGTAGGGGCAGATACGCAGTATTTT. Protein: CASSLELAGVGADTQYF.